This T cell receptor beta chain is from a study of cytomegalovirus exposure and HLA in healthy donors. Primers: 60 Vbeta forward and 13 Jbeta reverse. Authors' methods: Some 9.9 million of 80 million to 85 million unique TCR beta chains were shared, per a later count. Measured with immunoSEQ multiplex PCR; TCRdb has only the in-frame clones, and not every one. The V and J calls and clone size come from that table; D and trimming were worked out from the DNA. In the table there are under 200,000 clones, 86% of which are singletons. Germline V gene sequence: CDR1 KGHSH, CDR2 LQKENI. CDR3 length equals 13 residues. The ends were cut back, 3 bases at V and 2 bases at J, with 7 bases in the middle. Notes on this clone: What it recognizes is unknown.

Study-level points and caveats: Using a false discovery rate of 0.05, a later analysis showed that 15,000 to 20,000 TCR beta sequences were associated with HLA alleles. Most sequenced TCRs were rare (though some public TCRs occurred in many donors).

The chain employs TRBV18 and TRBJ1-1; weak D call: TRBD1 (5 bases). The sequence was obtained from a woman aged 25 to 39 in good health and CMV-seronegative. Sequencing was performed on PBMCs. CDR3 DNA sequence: TGTGCCAGCTCACCGACAGCCAACACTGAAGCTTTCTTT. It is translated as CASSPTANTEAFF.